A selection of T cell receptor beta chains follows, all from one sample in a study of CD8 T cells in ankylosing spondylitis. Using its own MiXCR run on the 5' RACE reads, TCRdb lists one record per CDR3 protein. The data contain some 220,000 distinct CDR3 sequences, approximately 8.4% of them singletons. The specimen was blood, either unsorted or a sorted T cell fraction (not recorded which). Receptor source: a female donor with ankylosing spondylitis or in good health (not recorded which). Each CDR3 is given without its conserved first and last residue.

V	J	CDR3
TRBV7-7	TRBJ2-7	ASSLGLAGGSDEQY
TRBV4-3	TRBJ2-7	ASSQVPDSSYEQY
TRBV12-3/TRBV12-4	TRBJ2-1	ASRGGTSSYNEQF
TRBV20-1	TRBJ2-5	SATPGPETQY
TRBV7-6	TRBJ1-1	ASSLRYKGFKENTEAF
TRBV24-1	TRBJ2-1	ATSDSFGRSSYNEQF
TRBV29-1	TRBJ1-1	SVVRNTEAF
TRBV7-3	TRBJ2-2	ASSSNRVEGELF
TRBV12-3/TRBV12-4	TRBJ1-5	ASSPQALQPQH
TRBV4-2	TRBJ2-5	ASSQDLAEETQY
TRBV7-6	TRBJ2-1	ASSLGGRAEQF
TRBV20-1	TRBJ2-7	SARRFSHYEQY
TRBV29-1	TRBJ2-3	SVRALDTQY
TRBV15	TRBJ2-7	ATSTSGGVQPSYEQY
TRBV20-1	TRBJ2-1	SARWASGNNEQF
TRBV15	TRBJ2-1	ATSRASGRYNNEQF
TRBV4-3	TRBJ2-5	ASSHGSPRSGETQY
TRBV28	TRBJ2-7	ASRRDRATIKSSYEQY
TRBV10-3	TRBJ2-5	AISDSKDLRAQETQY
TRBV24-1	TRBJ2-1	ATGARGRNEQF
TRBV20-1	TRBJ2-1	SARDQRGLRGYEQF
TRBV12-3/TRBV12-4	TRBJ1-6	ASRRQGLGSPLH
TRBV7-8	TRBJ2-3	ASSLAENTDTQY
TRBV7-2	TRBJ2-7	ASSPEVSYEQY
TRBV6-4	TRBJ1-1	ASSSELGTEAF
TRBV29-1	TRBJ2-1	SVGGRAHNEQF
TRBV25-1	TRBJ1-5	ASSETGLSNQPQH
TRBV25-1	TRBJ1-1	AREVGDTEAF
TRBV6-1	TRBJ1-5	ASTLSRDSHQPQH
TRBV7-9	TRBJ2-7	AVSLGPSYEQY
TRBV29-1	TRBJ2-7	SVEGRGGEQY
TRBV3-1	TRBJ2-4	ASSPRGAIAKNIQY
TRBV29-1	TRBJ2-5	SVEGDRAGQETQY
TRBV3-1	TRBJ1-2	ASSHEADRYGYT
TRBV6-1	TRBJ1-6	ASRISTGGNSPLH
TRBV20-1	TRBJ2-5	SARDAGQAEETQY
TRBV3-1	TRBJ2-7	ASSQDVGPYEQY
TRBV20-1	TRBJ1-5	SARGQGEYQPQH
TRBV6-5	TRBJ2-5	ASRRGVETQY
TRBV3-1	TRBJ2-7	ASSPGTPPYEQY